One TCR beta chain is described in this entry. The antigen is undetermined. The junction had 4 bases not matched to a gene; V was cut back by 3 bases and J by 4 bases. The V gene's germline CDR1 is SGHAT and CDR2 FQNNGV. The CDR3 is 14 amino acids. Sequencing used immunoSEQ multiplex PCR; TCRdb keeps in-frame clones, though not all of them. This table has 150,000 or so clones, about nine tenths appearing once. This sample is drawn from a study of T cell responses to AZD1222 COVID-19 vaccine. General study points: Close to half of all spike-specific TCRs reportedly target regions of the variants that are unmutated. Donors were chiefly white British, with a greater number of females, and clonal diversity was perhaps underestimated. Baseline antibody screening turned up just a handful of seropositive AZD1222 recipients.

The chain has TRBV11-2 and TRBJ1-1; 8 bases are shared with TRBD1. The sample in question was peripheral blood, obtained on day 0 of AZD1222 vaccination. This clonotype was sampled from an adult in good health. CDR3 in amino acids: CASSLITGGTEAFF. In nucleotides, the CDR3 is TGTGCCAGCAGCTTGATTACAGGGGGCACTGAAGCTTTCTTT.